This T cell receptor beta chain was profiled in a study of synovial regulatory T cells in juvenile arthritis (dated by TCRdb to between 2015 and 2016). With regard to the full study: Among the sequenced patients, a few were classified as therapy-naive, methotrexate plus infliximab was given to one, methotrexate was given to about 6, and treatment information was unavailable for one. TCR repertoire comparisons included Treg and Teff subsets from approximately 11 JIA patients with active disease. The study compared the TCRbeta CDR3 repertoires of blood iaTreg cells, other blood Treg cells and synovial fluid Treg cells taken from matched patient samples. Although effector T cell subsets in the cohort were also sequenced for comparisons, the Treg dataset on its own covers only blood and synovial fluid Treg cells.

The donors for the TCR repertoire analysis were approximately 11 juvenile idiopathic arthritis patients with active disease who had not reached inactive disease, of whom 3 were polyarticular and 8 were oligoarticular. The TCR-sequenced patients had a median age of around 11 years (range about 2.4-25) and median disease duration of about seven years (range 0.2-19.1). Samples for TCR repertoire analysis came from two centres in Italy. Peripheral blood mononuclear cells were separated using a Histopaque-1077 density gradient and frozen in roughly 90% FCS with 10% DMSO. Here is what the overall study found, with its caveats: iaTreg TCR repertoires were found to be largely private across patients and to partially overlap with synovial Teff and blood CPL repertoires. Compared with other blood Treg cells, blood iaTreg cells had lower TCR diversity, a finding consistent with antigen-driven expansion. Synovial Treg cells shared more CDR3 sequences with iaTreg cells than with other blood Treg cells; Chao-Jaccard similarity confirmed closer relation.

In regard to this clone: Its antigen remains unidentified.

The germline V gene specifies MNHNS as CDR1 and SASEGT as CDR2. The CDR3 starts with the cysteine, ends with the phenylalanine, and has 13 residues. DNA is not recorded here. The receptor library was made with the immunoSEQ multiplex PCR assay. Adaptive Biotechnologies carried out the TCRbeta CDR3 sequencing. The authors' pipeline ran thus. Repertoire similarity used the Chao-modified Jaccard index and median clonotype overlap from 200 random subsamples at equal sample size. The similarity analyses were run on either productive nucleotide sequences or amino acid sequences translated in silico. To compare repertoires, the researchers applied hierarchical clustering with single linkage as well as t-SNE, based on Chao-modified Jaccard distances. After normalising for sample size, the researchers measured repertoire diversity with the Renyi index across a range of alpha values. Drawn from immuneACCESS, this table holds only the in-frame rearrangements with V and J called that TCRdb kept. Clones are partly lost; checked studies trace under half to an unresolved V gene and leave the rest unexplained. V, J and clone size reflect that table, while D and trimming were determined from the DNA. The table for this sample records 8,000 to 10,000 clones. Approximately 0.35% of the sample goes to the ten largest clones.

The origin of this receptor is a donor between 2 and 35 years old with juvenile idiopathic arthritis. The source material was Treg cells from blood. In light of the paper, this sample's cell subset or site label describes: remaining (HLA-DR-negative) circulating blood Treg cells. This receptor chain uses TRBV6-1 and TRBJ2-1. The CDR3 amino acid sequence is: CASTLIRGDEQFF.